This T cell receptor (beta chain) was sequenced during a study of beta chain features in type 1 diabetes (dated by TCRdb to 2016 to 2019). About the full investigation: No differences in mean age, gender distribution, total cell number or subset yield were found between patients and healthy donors. A total of approximately 100 million sorted cells were examined across all samples, and the number of cells per subset was strongly correlated with RNA yield. Regulatory and stem cell-like memory subsets were obtained from only 8 patients and roughly 8 healthy donors, while naive and central memory subsets were obtained from all 30 or so donors. The study compared the TCRB repertoires of sorted circulating CD4+ T cell subsets in recently diagnosed type 1 diabetes patients with those in matched healthy donors. What the research found in general, with its limitations: Because small numbers of individuals were included in the HLA sub-analyses, any influence of HLA type on TCRB rearrangement was left unresolved. Because cDNA was sequenced instead of genomic DNA, highly expressing activated cells could be over-represented, though the groups showed no difference in activation or CD3 levels. At VDJ recombination sites, type 1 diabetes patients had fewer insertions and more deleted nucleotides, which implies abnormalities in thymic rearrangement. PCR may preferentially amplify shorter templates, but because patient and control samples were amplified and corrected together, any resulting skew would affect both groups equally. The naive, central memory and regulatory TCRB repertoires appeared to resemble one another more closely among patients than among healthy donors. In all four CD4+ subsets, TCRB CDR3 length was moderately but significantly shorter in type 1 diabetes patients.

The High Capacity cDNA Reverse Transcription Kit was used to reverse transcribe all of the isolated RNA, meaning that expressed TCRB transcripts were what got sequenced. Deep immunoSEQ sequencing was performed on naive, central memory and regulatory T cell samples, with an average of roughly 3.5 million total reads per sample. After sorted cells were lysed in RLT buffer, RNA was extracted with DNase-treated RNeasy Micro or Mini kits, with the choice depending on cell number. To prevent cross-contamination, every cell subset was processed on its own, while patient and healthy donor samples were processed together. TCRB sequences were amplified from cDNA with the immunoSEQ multiplex PCR, producing 87-bp fragments spanning the CDR3 region. The amplicons were sequenced using the Illumina HiSeq platform. The paper's data handling went like this. PCR bias was corrected computationally using synthetic template baselines, and reads within Hamming distance 2 were collapsed, with unmergeable singletons discarded. Reads were aligned against IMGT so that V, D and J genes, CDR3 length and insertions or deletions at six rearrangement sites could be assigned. Within each subset, clonotype counts were normalized to the number of sorted cells before true diversity and Gini coefficients were calculated with the tcR R package. The overlap coefficient, calculated on TCRB nucleotide sequences, was used to measure repertoire sharing. Out-of-frame TCRB sequences from naive cells were analyzed as a proxy for the pre-selection repertoire. Not all clones reach the TCRdb copy of this immuneACCESS table, which keeps in-frame sequences only. Checked studies attribute under half of the gap to unresolved V genes and leave the rest unexplained. V and J calls and clone size are given by that table; D and trimming were obtained from the DNA. For this sample the table gives 450,000 to 600,000 clones, of which over 25% were detected only once. The ten largest clonotypes hold around 0.065% of the sample.

For CDR1 and CDR2, the germline V gene lists SGHRS and YFSETQ. From the cysteine through the phenylalanine, the CDR3 covers 16 amino acids. Only the CDR3 region is kept as DNA, spanning 48 bases read in frame from base 1. V is pared back by 4 bases and J by 3 bases, with 18 bases lying between the germline termini. A remark on this clone: This receptor's antigen is unknown. Base qualities are not at hand, and no much larger clone is one base apart.

From each donor, a single peripheral blood sample of about 116 mL on average was drawn into heparinised tubes. Naive, central memory, regulatory and stem cell-like memory CD4+ T cells were sorted on a BD FACSAria II using a panel including CD45RO, CCR7, CD25, CD127, CD95 and CD27. A purity above 98% was achieved for all sorted populations. Right away, PBMCs were isolated by Lymphoprep density gradient centrifugation and were stained directly, with no culture step. To minimize batch effects, samples were stained and sorted in pairs, one healthy donor with one patient per experiment. Here the chain combines TRBV5-1 and TRBJ2-3; TRBD1 is a possible D gene, resting on 6 matching bases. The sequenced sample was naive CD4+ T cells from blood. The cell subset or site label for this specimen denotes: true naive CD4+ T cells. The TCR comes from a man between 18 and 29 years old in good health. The CDR3 amino acid sequence is: CASSRTTGSGTDTQYF. The DNA sequence follows: TGCGCCAGCAGCCGAACAACAGGGAGTGGTACAGATACGCAGTATTTT. Full variable domain (CDR3 extended with the reference TRBV5-1 and TRBJ2-3 proteins): KAGVTQTPRYLIKTRGQQVTLSCSPISGHRSVSWYQQTPGQGLQFLFEYFSETQRNKGNFPGRFSGRQFSNSRSEMNVSTLELGDSALYLCASSRTTGSGTDTQYFGPGTRLTVL.